Each of the 9 T cell receptor beta chains below was sequenced from the same sample in a study of blood T cell repertoires in COVID-19 (dated by TCRdb to 2019 to 2021). Library preparation used the immunoSEQ multiplex PCR assay. TCRdb's version of the immuneACCESS table is confined to in-frame rearrangements and falls short of the full clone set. An unresolved V gene accounts for under half of the shortfall where checked; the remainder is of unknown origin. Within this sample are over 300,000 clones, with 85% to 90% of them counted one time only. The ten most abundant clones make up around 7% of the sample. Material: peripheral blood. These receptor sequences come from a man in his late teens or twenties with active or convalescent COVID-19.

The chain links TRBV18 to TRBJ2-7; 11 bases match TRBD1. With V trimmed by 5 bases and J by 6 bases, 12 bases remained unmatched. The CDR3 totals 16 residues. Germline CDR1 is KGHSH and CDR2 is LQKENI. The CDR3 sequence is CASSAATGTGGIEQYF. Here the CDR3 DNA reads TGTGCCAGCTCAGCGGCAACCGGGACAGGGGGGATCGAGCAGTACTTC.

The rearrangement links TRBV28 to TRBJ1-5, with no clear D. Between the trimmed V and J ends, which lost 3 bases and 5 bases, there was a span of 14 bases. The length of the CDR3 is 15 residues. Germline assignment: CDR1 MDHEN and CDR2 SYDVKM. CDR3 sequence: CASSLWQIADQPQHF. CDR3 bases: TGTGCCAGCAGTTTGTGGCAGATAGCTGATCAGCCCCAGCATTTT.

The sample holds a few counts of this clone. The chain links TRBV18 to TRBJ1-5, with a weak D call TRBD1 (5 bases). The CDR3 contains 16 residues. Trimming removed 2 bases from V and 4 bases from J, with 15 bases in between. The germline CDR1 and CDR2 sequences are KGHSH and LQKENI. For the CDR3, the DNA is TGTGCCAGCTCACCAGAGGGGAGGGAGGCGAATCAGCCCCAGCATTTT. Encoded protein: CASSPEGREANQPQHF.

The V call is TRBV6-5, the J call TRBJ1-1; 9 bases match TRBD1. V was clipped by 7 bases and J by 5 bases; unmatched bases: 8. The germline V gene has CDR1 MNHEY and CDR2 SVGAGI. The CDR3 loop spans 14 amino acids. The CDR3 DNA sequence: TGTGCCAGCACCCATGGGACAGGGTATACTGAAGCTTTCTTT. This codes for CASTHGTGYTEAFF.

V usage is TRBV7-3 and J usage is TRBJ2-2; 14 nucleotides align to TRBD2. Trimming took 4 bases from V and 5 from J; bases not matched to a gene: 15. Germline CDR1 and CDR2: SGHTA and FQGTGA. CDR3 size: 20 residues. This CDR3 is CASSSYYPGLAGGKTGELFF. The CDR3 DNA reads as TGTGCCAGCAGCTCCTACTACCCTGGACTAGCGGGAGGAAAGACCGGGGAGCTGTTTTTT. Complete variable domain (other parts from reference TRBV7-3 and TRBJ2-2): GAGVSQTPSNKVTEKGKYVELRCDPISGHTALYWYRQSLGQGPEFLIYFQGTGAADDSGLPNDRFFAVRPEGSVSTLKIQRTERGDSAVYLCASSSYYPGLAGGKTGELFFGEGSRLTVL.

The gene calls are TRBV27 and TRBJ2-3; 13 nucleotides line up with TRBD2. V was pared by 3 bases and J by 3 bases, with 6 bases of the junction left unmatched. In germline, CDR1 is MNHEY, CDR2 SMNVEV (reference sequence). The CDR3 consists of 17 residues. As DNA, the CDR3 is TGTGCCAGCAGTTTTCGAAGACTAGCGGGGGGAACAGATACGCAGTATTTT. Amino acids: CASSFRRLAGGTDTQYF.

The chain recombines TRBV28 with TRBJ2-1, with 12 nucleotides matching TRBD1. Looked up from germline, CDR1 is MDHEN and CDR2 is SYDVKM. This CDR3 region has 17 residues. J gave up 2 bases and V 7 bases, and 9 bases lay outside the gene matches. CDR3 protein: CASKGQGAAMAYNEQFF. The CDR3 DNA is TGTGCCAGCAAGGGACAGGGGGCGGCGATGGCCTACAATGAGCAGTTCTTC.

The chain is built from TRBV3-1 (or the pseudogene TRBV3-2) and TRBJ1-2; the D is unclear. Deletions cut 1 base from V and 5 bases from J, with 8 bases between. The CDR3 totals 13 residues. Germline V gives CDR1 LGHDT, CDR2 YNNKEL (reference sequence). CDR3 DNA: TGTGCCAGCAGCCAAGTCCAGGCGTATGGCTACACCTTC. As protein: CASSQVQAYGYTF.

The rearrangement uses TRBV12-5 and TRBJ1-2; D remains unclear. Looked up from germline, CDR1 is LGHNT and CDR2 is FRNRAP. Between the trimmed V and J ends, which lost 6 bases and 2 bases, there was a span of 16 bases. This CDR3 has 15 residues. The CDR3 spells CASGPGERLNYGYTF. DNA of the CDR3: TGTGCTAGTGGCCCCGGAGAAAGGCTGAACTATGGCTACACCTTC.